One and the same sample provided the 20 T cell receptor beta chains below, sequenced in a study of shared clonotypes between healthy human individuals. CD45RO-negative cells were positively selected for CCR7, leaving out terminally differentiated effector memory CD45RA+ cells. Clones were sequenced by immunoSEQ multiplex PCR, and TCRdb holds only the in-frame ones, with some missing. The sample holds 550,000 to 750,000 clones, nearly 97% seen once. Sequenced input: naive CD8+ T cells sorted from blood. These receptors all come from a woman in her thirties in good health.

Details on this clone: Other DNA sequences in this specimen translate into the identical CDR3. This sequence joins TRBV4-1 and TRBJ2-7, with TRBD1 matching 7 bases. J gave up 2 bases and V 3 bases, and 4 bases lay outside the gene matches. The CDR3 totals 14 residues. Germline CDR1 reads MGHRA; CDR2 reads YSYEKL. Here the CDR3 reads CASSHRQGPYEQYF. The CDR3 DNA sequence: TGCGCCAGCAGCCACCGACAGGGCCCCTACGAGCAGTACTTC.

The J gene is TRBJ2-2, the V gene TRBV2; a weak D match, TRBD1 (6 bases). V lost 5 bases to trimming and J lost 5 bases, with 15 bases between them. The V gene's germline CDR1 is SNHLY and CDR2 FYNNEI. The CDR3 has 15 residues. The CDR3 reads CASSPTGRGTGELFF. In nucleotides, the CDR3 is TGTGCCAGCAGTCCTACAGGGCGAGGTACCGGGGAGCTGTTTTTT.

This chain links TRBV28 with TRBJ1-5, with 10 bases aligning to TRBD1. The germline V gene has CDR1 MDHEN and CDR2 SYDVKM. The CDR3 has 16 residues. The V and J ends lost 6 bases and 11 bases, in that order; junction bases with no gene match: 16. This CDR3 is CASRPQMGQGWRTQHF. The CDR3 DNA reads TGTGCCAGCAGGCCTCAGATGGGACAGGGGTGGCGAACCCAGCATTTT.

Note on this clone: Other DNA sequences in the sample encode the same CDR3. The gene calls are TRBV29-1 and TRBJ2-7, with 10 bases identical to TRBD1. Unmatched junction bases numbered 5, after V lost 7 bases and J lost 2 bases. The CDR3 covers 13 residues. Germline assignment: CDR1 SQVTM and CDR2 ANQGSEA. For the CDR3, the DNA is TGCAGCGCAACGGGACAGGGGCCCTACGAGCAGTACTTC. It is translated as CSATGQGPYEQYF.

The V and J genes are TRBV4-2 and TRBJ2-5; 9 positions agree with TRBD2. The J call may be wrong; the DNA end is better matched by TRBJ2-7. This CDR3 is built from 16 residues. Per the germline V gene, CDR1 is LGHNA and CDR2 is YNFKEQ. The CDR3 protein is CASSQGVAGGPDEQYF. In nucleotides, the CDR3 is TGTGCCAGCAGCCAAGGTGTGGCGGGAGGGCCCGACGAGCAGTACTTC.

V usage is TRBV27 and J usage is TRBJ2-2; D is unresolved. This CDR3 comprises 12 residues. V lost 4 bases and J lost 6, with 6 bases in between. Per the germline V gene, CDR1 is MNHEY and CDR2 is SMNVEV (reference sequence). CDR3 coding DNA: TGTGCCAGCAGTTATGCGGCCGGGGAGCTGTTTTTT. The encoded protein is CASSYAAGELFF.

J is TRBJ1-2 and V is TRBV4-1; D perhaps matches TRBD1 (5 bases). Between the trimmed V and J ends, which lost 0 bases and 3 bases, there was a span of 23 bases. This CDR3 comprises 19 residues. Per germline, CDR1 MGHRA and CDR2 YSYEKL. CDR3 sequence (DNA): TGCGCCAGCAGCCAAGATGGGGCCATCCTGGGGGGGACTTACTATGGCTACACCTTC. Encoded protein: CASSQDGAILGGTYYGYTF.

The chain combines TRBV27 with TRBJ2-5; 8 positions agree with TRBD2. Germline values: CDR1 MNHEY, CDR2 SMNVEV (reference sequence). The length of the CDR3 is 15 residues. Trimming took 6 bases from V and 1 from J; bases not matched to a gene: 7. The CDR3 coding sequence is TGTGCCAGCAGCTCGATACTAGCGGCCCAAGAGACCCAGTACTTC. Amino acids: CASSSILAAQETQYF.

The J gene is TRBJ1-1, the V gene TRBV13; D not resolved. The V and J ends lost 1 base and 0 bases respectively, with 15 bases between them. CDR3 length equals 17 residues. The germline V gene encodes CDR1 PRHDT and CDR2 FYEKMQ (reference sequence). The CDR3 DNA reads as TGTGCCAGCAGCTTAGAAAGCCTCCGGGCTATGAACACTGAAGCTTTCTTT. This encodes CASSLESLRAMNTEAFF. The whole variable domain, remainder taken from reference TRBV13 and TRBJ1-1, is AAGVIQSPRHLIKEKRETATLKCYPIPRHDTVYWYQQGPGQDPQFLISFYEKMQSDKGSIPDRFSAQQFSDYHSELNMSSLELGDSALYFCASSLESLRAMNTEAFFGQGTRLTVV.

The gene calls are TRBV28 and TRBJ2-1; no definite D call. V shed 2 bases and J shed 3 bases, with 11 bases lying between them. Germline CDR1 is MDHEN and CDR2 is SYDVKM. The CDR3 length is 15 residues. CDR3 region: CASSLVVTYYNEQFF. For the CDR3, the DNA is TGTGCCAGCAGTTTAGTAGTCACCTACTACAATGAGCAGTTCTTC.

The chain couples TRBV19 to TRBJ2-2, with a tentative D call TRBD2 (5 bases). Trimming left V 3 bases short and J 2 bases short, with 7 bases between. CDR1 LNHDA and CDR2 SQIVND come from the germline V gene (reference sequence). The CDR3 covers 14 residues. This CDR3 is CASSIDYNTGELFF. CDR3 sequence (DNA): TGTGCCAGTAGTATTGACTATAACACCGGGGAGCTGTTTTTT.

The chain has TRBV6-5 and TRBJ2-2, with D hard to call. CDR3 length equals 15 residues. Trimming took off 2 bases at V and 0 bases at J, with 7 bases between the two ends. Germline-derived CDR1 and CDR2 are MNHEY and SVGAGI. The CDR3 region has the DNA TGTGCCAGCAGTTACGTAACAACGAACACCGGGGAGCTGTTTTTT. Translating gives CASSYVTTNTGELFF.

This clone has only one observation. The chain combines TRBV7-3 with TRBJ2-5; no reliable D call. Germline V gene lookup returns CDR1 SGHTA and CDR2 FQGTGA. The CDR3 has 13 amino acids. Deletions cut 7 bases from V and 5 bases from J, with 14 bases between. CDR3 sequence reads: CASMQGLGETQYF. The CDR3 DNA reads as TGTGCCAGCATGCAAGGGTTGGGGGAGACCCAGTACTTC.

This chain links TRBV4-1 with TRBJ2-1, with TRBD2 matching over 10 bases. V lost 3 bases, J lost 9 bases, and 8 bases stayed unmatched. Germline assignment: CDR1 MGHRA and CDR2 YSYEKL. This CDR3 spans 15 amino acids. The CDR3 coding sequence is TGCGCCAGCAGCCATCCTAGCGGGAGCGGGAGTGAGCAGTTCTTC. It is translated as CASSHPSGSGSEQFF.

The V gene is TRBV27, the J gene TRBJ2-2; D is perhaps TRBD2 (5 bases). V lost 0 bases and J 4 bases, leaving 12 bases between the germline ends. Germline lookup yields CDR1 MNHEY and CDR2 SMNVEV (reference sequence). The length of the CDR3 is 16 residues. The DNA for the CDR3 is TGTGCCAGCAGTTTATCGAGACTATCCGGCACCGGGGAGCTGTTTTTT. Protein product: CASSLSRLSGTGELFF.

This chain connects TRBV28 to TRBJ2-7, with D possibly being TRBD2 (5 bases). CDR3 size: 15 residues. Germline CDR1 and CDR2: MDHEN and SYDVKM. V was cut by 2 bases and J by 0 bases, with 11 bases left in between. The CDR3 is CASSLPRVSSYEQYF. CDR3 bases: TGTGCCAGCAGTTTACCGAGGGTTTCCTCCTACGAGCAGTACTTC.

This clone was recorded once. V is TRBV27 and J is TRBJ2-7, with TRBD2 as a possible D gene (5 bases). Trimming cost V 6 bases and J 3 bases, with 12 bases left between them. CDR3 length equals 13 residues. Germline CDR1 MNHEY, CDR2 SMNVEV (reference sequence). The CDR3 DNA reads TGTGCCAGCAGCGACCGGACTTTCTACGAGCAGTACTTC. Residues: CASSDRTFYEQYF.

This chain links TRBV15 with TRBJ2-5, with D possibly TRBD1 on 6 matching bases. V was pared by 2 bases and J by 4 bases, with 11 bases between. CDR3 length: 14 residues. Germline assignment: CDR1 LNHNV and CDR2 YYDKDF (reference sequence). The CDR3 sequence is CATSRPGVGETQYF. The CDR3 DNA reads TGTGCCACCAGCAGACCAGGGGTGGGAGAGACCCAGTACTTC.

This chain connects TRBV9 to TRBJ2-2; no firm D call. CDR1 and CDR2 from the germline V gene are SGDLS and YYNGEE. This CDR3 contains 19 residues. Trimming took 3 bases from V and 1 from J, leaving 22 bases between them. The CDR3 region is CASSEDRSSALKNTGELFF. CDR3 DNA: TGTGCCAGCAGCGAAGACCGATCCTCTGCCCTCAAGAACACCGGGGAGCTGTTTTTT.

The chain links TRBV28 to TRBJ1-1, with unresolved D. This CDR3 comprises 14 residues. Trimming took off 3 bases at V and 5 bases at J, with 13 bases between the two ends. Germline lookup yields CDR1 MDHEN and CDR2 SYDVKM. CDR3 residues: CASSFWGERTEAFF. The CDR3 DNA is TGTGCCAGCAGTTTTTGGGGTGAGAGGACTGAAGCTTTCTTT.